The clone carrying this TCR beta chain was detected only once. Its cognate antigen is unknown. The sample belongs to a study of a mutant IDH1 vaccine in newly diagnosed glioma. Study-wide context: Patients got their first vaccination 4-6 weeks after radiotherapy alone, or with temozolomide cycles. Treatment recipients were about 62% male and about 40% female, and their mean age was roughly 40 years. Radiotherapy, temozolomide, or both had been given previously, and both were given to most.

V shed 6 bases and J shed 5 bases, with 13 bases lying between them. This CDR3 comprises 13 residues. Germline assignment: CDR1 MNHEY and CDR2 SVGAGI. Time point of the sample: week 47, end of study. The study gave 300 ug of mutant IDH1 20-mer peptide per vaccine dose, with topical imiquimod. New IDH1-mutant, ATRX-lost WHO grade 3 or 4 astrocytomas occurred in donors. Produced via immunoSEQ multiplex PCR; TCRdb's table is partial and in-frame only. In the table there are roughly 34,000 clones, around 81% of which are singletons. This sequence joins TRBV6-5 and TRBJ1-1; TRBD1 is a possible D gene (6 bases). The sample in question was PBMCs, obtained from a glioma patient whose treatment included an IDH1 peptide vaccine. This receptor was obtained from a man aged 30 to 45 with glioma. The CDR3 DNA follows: TGTGCCAGCAGAAGGGGGAAGAGGACTGAAGCTTTCTTT. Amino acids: CASRRGKRTEAFF.